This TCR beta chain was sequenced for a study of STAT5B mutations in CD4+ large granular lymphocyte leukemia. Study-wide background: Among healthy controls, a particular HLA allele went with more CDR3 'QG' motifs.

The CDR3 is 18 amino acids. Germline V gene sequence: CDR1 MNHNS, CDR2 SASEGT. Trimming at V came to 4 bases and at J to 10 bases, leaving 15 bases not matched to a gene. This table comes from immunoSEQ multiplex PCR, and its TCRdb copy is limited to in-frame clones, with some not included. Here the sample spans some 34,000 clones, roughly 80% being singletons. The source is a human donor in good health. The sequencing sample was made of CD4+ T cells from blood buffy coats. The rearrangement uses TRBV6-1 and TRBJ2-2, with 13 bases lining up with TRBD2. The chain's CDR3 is CASSGRARGLAGRMELFF. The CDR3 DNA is TGTGCCAGCAGTGGCCGGGCCCGGGGACTAGCGGGACGAATGGAGCTGTTTTTT.